This TCR beta chain was identified in a study of cytomegalovirus exposure and HLA in healthy donors. Study-level information: Of 398 genotyped donors, 65% to 85% clustered with self-reported Caucasian donors. Study results and caveats: Researchers reported in a later analysis that a missense DCLRE1C variant was tied to TCR beta V- and J-gene trimming. Being productive about 87% or about 30% of the time was typical of most TCR beta V segments in an earlier analysis.

The study ran its PCR with 60 Vbeta and 13 Jbeta primers. The repertoire was sequenced with immunoSEQ multiplex PCR; TCRdb's copy has only in-frame clones and lacks some. This table holds more than 95,000 clones, about two thirds found once. Comment on this clone: The target antigen is unknown.

Germline V gene data show CDR1 as SGHVS and CDR2 as FNYEAQ. The CDR3 is 15 amino acids. With 5 bases clipped from V and 4 bases from J, the junction kept 7 bases outside the gene matches. Healthy bone marrow donors made up the donor group. The TCR originated in a man aged 25-45 years in good health and CMV-seronegative. This chain joins TRBV7-6 and TRBJ2-7; 11 positions match TRBD1. The sequencing sample was made of PBMCs. CDR3 region: CASSPGQGVPYEQYF. The CDR3 bases are TGTGCCAGCAGCCCGGGACAGGGGGTACCTTACGAGCAGTACTTC. The variable domain in full, completed from reference TRBV7-6 and TRBJ2-7, reads GAGVSQSPRYKVTKRGQDVALRCDPISGHVSLYWYRQALGQGPEFLTYFNYEAQQDKSGLPNDRFSAERPEGSISTLTIQRTEQRDSAMYRCASSPGQGVPYEQYFGPGTRLTVT.